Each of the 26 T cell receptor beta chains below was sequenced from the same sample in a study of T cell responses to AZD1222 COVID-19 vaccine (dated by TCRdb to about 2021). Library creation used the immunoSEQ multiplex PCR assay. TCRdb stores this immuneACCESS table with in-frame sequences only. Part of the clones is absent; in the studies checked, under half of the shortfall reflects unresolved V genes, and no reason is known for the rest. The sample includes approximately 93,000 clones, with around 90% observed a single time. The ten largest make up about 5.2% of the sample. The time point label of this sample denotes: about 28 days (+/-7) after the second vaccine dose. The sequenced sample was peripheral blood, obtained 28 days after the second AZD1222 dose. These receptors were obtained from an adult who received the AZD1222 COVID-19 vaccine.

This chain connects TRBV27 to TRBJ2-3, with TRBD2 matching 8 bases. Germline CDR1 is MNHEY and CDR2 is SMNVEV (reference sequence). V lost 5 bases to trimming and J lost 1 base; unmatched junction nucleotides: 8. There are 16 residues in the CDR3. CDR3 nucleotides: TGTGCCAGCAGTGTACTGCGGGGGGCCGGCACAGATACGCAGTATTTT. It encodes CASSVLRGAGTDTQYF.

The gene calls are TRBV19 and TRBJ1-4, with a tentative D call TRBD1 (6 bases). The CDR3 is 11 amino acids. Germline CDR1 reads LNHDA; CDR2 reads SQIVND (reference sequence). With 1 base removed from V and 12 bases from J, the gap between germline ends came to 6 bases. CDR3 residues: CASSIGTELFF. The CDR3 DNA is TGTGCCAGTAGTATAGGGACAGAACTGTTTTTT. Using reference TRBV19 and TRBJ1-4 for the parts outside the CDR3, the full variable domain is DGGITQSPKYLFRKEGQNVTLSCEQNLNHDAMYWYRQDPGQGLRLIYYSQIVNDFQKGDIAEGYSVSREKKESFPLTVTSAQKNPTAFYLCASSIGTELFFGSGTQLSVL.

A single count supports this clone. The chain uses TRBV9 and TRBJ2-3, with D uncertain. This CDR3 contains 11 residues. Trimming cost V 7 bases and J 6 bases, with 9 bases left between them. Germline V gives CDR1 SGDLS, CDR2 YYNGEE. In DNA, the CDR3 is TGTGCCAGCGGCCCCTTGGATACGCAGTATTTT. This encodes CASGPLDTQYF.

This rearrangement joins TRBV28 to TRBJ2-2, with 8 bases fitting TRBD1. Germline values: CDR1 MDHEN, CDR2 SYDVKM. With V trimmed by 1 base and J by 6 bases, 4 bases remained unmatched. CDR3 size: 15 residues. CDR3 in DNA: TGTGCCAGCAGTTTATCAGGGGGCAGCTCCGGGGAGCTGTTTTTT. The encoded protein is CASSLSGGSSGELFF.

CDR3 in DNA: TGTGCCAGCAGCTTAAGAGTATGGAGGGCCACGAACACTGAAGCTTTCTTT. It translates to CASSLRVWRATNTEAFF. The rearrangement uses TRBV7-8 and TRBJ1-1; D call uncertain. The CDR3 consists of 17 residues. Trimming cost V 2 bases and J 1 base, with 17 bases left between them. Germline V gene sequence: CDR1 SGHVS, CDR2 FQNEAQ. The complete variable domain, with remaining parts taken from reference TRBV7-8 and TRBJ1-1, reads GAGVSQSPRYKVAKRGQDVALRCDPISGHVSLFWYQQALGQGPEFLTYFQNEAQLDKSGLPSDRFFAERPEGSVSTLKIQRTQQEDSAVYLCASSLRVWRATNTEAFFGQGTRLTVV.

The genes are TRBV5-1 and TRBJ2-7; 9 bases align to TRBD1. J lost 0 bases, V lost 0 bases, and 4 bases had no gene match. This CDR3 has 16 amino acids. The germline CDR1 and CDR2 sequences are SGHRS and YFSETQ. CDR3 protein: CASSLAGQGSSYEQYV. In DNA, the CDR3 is TGCGCCAGCAGCTTGGCAGGACAGGGGAGCTCCTACGAGCAGTACGTC.

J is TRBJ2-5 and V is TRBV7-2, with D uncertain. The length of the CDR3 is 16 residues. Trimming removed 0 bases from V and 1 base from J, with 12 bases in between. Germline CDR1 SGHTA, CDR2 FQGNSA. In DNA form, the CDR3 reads TGTGCCAGCAGCTTAGCGTTCGCAGTCAGCCAAGAGACCCAGTACTTC. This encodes CASSLAFAVSQETQYF.

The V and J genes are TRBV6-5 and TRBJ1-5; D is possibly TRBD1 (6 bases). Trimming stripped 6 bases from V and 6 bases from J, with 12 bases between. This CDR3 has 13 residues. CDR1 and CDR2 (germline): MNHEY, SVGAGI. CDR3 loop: CASRMGAAQPQHF. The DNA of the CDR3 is TGTGCCAGCAGGATGGGGGCTGCTCAGCCCCAGCATTTT.

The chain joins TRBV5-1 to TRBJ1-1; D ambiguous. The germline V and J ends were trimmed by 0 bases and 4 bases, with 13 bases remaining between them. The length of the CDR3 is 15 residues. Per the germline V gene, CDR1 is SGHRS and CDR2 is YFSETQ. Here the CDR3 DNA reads TGCGCCAGCAGCTTGGGGACCAGCGGCCGCACTGAAGCTTTCTTT. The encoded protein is CASSLGTSGRTEAFF. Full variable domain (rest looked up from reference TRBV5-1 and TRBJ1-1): KAGVTQTPRYLIKTRGQQVTLSCSPISGHRSVSWYQQTPGQGLQFLFEYFSETQRNKGNFPGRFSGRQFSNSRSEMNVSTLELGDSALYLCASSLGTSGRTEAFFGQGTRLTVV.

CDR3 sequence (DNA): TGTGCCAGCAGCTCAAGCGACAGGGCAGGAAGCAATCAGCCCCAGCATTTT. Protein product: CASSSSDRAGSNQPQHF. This rearrangement joins TRBV7-9 to TRBJ1-5; 7 nucleotides align to TRBD1. The CDR3 is 17 amino acids. V shed 4 bases, J shed 1 base, and the junction held 10 bases outside the gene matches. Germline CDR1 SEHNR, CDR2 FQNEAQ (reference sequence).

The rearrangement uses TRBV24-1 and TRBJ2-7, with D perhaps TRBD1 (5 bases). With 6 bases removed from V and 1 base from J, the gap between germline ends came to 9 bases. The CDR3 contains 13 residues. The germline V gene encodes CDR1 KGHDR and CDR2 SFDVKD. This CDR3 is CATSPQGSYEQYF. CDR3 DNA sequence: TGTGCCACCAGTCCTCAGGGTTCCTACGAGCAGTACTTC.

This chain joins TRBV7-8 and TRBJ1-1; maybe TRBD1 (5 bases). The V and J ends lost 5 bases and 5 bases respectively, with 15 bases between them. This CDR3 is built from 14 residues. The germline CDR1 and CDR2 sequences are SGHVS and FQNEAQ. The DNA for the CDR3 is TGTGCCAGCAGCGATAGAACAGGAGGGACTGAAGCTTTCTTT. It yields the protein CASSDRTGGTEAFF.

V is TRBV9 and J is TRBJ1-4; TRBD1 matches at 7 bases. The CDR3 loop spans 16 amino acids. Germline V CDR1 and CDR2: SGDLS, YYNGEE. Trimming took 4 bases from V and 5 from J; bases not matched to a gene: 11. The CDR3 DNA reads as TGTGCCAGCAGCCCCCGTGCGACAGGGAAGAATGAAAAACTGTTTTTT. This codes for CASSPRATGKNEKLFF. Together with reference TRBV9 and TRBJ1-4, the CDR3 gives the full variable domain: DSGVTQTPKHLITATGQRVTLRCSPRSGDLSVYWYQQSLDQGLQFLIQYYNGEERAKGNILERFSAQQFPDLHSELNLSSLELGDSALYFCASSPRATGKNEKLFFGSGTQLSVL.

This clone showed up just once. The CDR3 region has the DNA TGCGCCAGCAGCTTGGAAGGGATCACAGATACGCAGTATTTT. It yields the protein CASSLEGITDTQYF. The chain carries TRBV5-1 and TRBJ2-3, with D unclear. The germline gives CDR1 SGHRS, CDR2 YFSETQ. This CDR3 spans 14 amino acids. Trimming pared 0 bases from V and 2 bases from J, leaving 7 bases between.

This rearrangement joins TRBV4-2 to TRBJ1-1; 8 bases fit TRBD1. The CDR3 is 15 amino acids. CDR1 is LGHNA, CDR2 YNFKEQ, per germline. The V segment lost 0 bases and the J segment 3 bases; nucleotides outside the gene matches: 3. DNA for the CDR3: TGTGCCAGCAGCCAAGAGACAGGGGTGTACACTGAAGCTTTCTTT. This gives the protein CASSQETGVYTEAFF.

The DNA for the CDR3 is TGTGCCAGCAGTCTAAACCTGGGGCGCCGCTACGAGCAGTACGTC. This translates into CASSLNLGRRYEQYV. The rearrangement joins TRBV6-5 to TRBJ2-7; D possibly corresponds to TRBD1 (5 bases). V dropped 5 bases and J dropped 3 bases, with 17 bases sitting between them. Germline V lookup: CDR1 MNHEY, CDR2 SVGAGI. The CDR3 runs to 15 residues.

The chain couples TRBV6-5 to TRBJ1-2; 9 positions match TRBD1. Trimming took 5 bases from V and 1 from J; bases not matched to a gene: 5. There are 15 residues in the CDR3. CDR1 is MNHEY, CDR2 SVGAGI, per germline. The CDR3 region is CASSQRTGDNYGYTF. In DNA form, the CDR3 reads TGTGCCAGCAGTCAAAGGACAGGGGATAACTATGGCTACACCTTC.

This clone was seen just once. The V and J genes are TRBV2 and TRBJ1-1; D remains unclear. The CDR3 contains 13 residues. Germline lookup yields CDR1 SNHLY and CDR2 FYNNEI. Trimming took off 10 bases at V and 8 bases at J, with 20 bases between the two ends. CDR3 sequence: CATEEVPRSEAFF. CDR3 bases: TGTGCCACCGAAGAGGTACCCCGGTCCGAAGCTTTCTTT.

CDR3 nucleotide sequence: TGTGCCAGCAGCTTGGATATAGCGGGGAGTCTCACAGATACGCAGTATTTT. Protein: CASSLDIAGSLTDTQYF. The chain uses TRBV5-4 and TRBJ2-3, with 8 bases fitting TRBD2. The CDR3 loop spans 17 amino acids. V shed 0 bases, J shed 2 bases, and the junction held 8 bases outside the gene matches. Germline CDR1 reads SGHNT; CDR2 reads YYREEE (reference sequence).

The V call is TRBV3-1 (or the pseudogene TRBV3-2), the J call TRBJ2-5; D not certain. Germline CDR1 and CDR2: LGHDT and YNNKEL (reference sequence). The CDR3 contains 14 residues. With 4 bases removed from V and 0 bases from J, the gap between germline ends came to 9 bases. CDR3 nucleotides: TGTGCCAGCAGCCTAGCAACACACCAAGAGACCCAGTACTTC. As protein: CASSLATHQETQYF.

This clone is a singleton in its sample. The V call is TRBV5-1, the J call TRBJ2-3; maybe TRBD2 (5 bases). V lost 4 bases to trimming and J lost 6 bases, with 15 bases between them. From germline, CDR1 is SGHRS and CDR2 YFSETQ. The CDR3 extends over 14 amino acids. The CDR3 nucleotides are TGCGCCAGCAGCCCAGCGGAAACATACGATACGCAGTATTTT. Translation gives CASSPAETYDTQYF.

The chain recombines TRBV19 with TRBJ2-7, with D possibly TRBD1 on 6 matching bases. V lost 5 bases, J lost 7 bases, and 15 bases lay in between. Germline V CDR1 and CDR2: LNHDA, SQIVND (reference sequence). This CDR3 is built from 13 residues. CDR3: CASSGLTGGEQYV. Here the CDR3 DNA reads TGTGCCAGTAGTGGGTTGACAGGAGGAGAGCAGTACGTC.

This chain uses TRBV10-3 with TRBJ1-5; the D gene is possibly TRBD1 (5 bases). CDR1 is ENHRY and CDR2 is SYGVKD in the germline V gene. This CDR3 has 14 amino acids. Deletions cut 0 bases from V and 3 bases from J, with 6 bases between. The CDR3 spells CAISESGDNQPQHF. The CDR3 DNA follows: TGTGCCATCAGTGAGTCGGGGGACAATCAGCCCCAGCATTTT.

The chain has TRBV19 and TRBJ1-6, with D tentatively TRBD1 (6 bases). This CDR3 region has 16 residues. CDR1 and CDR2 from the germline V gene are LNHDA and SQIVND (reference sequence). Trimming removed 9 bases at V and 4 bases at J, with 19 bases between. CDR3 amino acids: CASRPLGGQYNSPLHF. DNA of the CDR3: TGTGCCAGCCGTCCCTTGGGGGGGCAATATAATTCACCCCTCCACTTT.

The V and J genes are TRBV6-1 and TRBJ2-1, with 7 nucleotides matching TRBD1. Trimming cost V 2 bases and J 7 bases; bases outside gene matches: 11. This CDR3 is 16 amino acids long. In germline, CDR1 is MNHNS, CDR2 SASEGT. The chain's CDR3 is CASSELGGAITNEQFF. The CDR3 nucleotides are TGTGCCAGCAGTGAATTAGGGGGCGCGATTACAAATGAGCAGTTCTTC.

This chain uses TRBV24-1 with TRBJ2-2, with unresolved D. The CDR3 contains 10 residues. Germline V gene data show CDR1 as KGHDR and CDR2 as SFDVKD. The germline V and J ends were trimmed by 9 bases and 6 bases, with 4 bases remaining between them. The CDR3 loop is CATVSGELFF. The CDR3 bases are TGTGCCACCGTGTCCGGGGAGCTGTTTTTT.